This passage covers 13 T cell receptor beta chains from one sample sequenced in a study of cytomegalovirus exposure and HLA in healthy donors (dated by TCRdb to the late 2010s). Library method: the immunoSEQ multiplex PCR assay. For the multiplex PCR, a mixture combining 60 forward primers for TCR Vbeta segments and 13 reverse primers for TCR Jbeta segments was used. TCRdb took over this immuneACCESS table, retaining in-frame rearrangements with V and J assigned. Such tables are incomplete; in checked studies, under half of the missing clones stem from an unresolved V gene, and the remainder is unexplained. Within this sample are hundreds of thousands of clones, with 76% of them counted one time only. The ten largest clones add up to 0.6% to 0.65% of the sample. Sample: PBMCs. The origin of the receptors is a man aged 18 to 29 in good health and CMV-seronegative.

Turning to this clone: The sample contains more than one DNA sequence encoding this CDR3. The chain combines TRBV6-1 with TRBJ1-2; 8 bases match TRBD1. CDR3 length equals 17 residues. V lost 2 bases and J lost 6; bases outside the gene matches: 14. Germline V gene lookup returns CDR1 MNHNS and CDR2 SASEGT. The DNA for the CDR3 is TGTGCCAGCAGTGAACAGGCAGGGGGCGCAAATTTAGATGGCTACACCTTC. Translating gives CASSEQAGGANLDGYTF.

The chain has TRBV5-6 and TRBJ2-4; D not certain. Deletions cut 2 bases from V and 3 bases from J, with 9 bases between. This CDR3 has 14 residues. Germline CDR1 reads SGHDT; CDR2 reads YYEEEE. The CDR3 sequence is CASSLKESKNIQYF. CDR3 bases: TGTGCCAGCAGCTTAAAAGAGAGCAAAAACATTCAGTACTTC.

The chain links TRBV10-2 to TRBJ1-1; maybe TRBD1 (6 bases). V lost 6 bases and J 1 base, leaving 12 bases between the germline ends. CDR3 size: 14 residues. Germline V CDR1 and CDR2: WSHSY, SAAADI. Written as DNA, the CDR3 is TGCGCCAGCAGCTTGTTGGGACAGAACACTGAAGCTTTCTTT. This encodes CASSLLGQNTEAFF.

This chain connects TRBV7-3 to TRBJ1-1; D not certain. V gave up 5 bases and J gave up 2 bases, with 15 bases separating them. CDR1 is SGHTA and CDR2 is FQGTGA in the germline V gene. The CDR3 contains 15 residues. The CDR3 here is CASSPSPGHNTEAFF. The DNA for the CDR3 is TGTGCCAGCAGCCCCTCACCTGGGCACAACACTGAAGCTTTCTTT. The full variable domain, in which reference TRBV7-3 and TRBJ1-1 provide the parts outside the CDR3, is GAGVSQTPSNKVTEKGKYVELRCDPISGHTALYWYRQSLGQGPEFLIYFQGTGAADDSGLPNDRFFAVRPEGSVSTLKIQRTERGDSAVYLCASSPSPGHNTEAFFGQGTRLTVV.

CDR3 in amino acids: CASSPLWDRSYEQYF. The DNA for the CDR3 is TGTGCCAGCAGTCCTCTTTGGGACAGATCCTACGAGCAGTACTTC. The J gene is TRBJ2-5, the V gene TRBV27; 7 positions agree with TRBD1. The end of the DNA aligns better with TRBJ2-7, so the J call may be wrong. Germline CDR1 reads MNHEY; CDR2 reads SMNVEV (reference sequence). The CDR3 runs to 15 residues.

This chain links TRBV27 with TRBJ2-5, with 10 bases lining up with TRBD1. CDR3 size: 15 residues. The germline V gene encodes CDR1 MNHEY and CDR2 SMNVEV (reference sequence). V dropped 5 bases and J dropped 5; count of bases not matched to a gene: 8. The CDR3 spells CASSTGTGVWETQYF. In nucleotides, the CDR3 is TGTGCCAGCAGTACAGGGACAGGGGTTTGGGAGACCCAGTACTTC.

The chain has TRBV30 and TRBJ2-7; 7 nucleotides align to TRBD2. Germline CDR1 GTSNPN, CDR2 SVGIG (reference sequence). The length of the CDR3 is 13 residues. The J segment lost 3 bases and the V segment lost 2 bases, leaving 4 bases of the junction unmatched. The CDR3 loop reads CAWSLTSNYEQYF. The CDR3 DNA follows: TGTGCCTGGAGTCTGACTAGCAACTACGAGCAGTACTTC.

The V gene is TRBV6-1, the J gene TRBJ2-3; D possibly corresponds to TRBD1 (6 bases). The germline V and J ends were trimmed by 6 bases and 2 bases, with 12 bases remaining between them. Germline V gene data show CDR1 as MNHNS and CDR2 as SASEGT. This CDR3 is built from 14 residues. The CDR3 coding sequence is TGTGCCAGCAGAAAAACAGGGTTCACAGATACGCAGTATTTT. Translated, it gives CASRKTGFTDTQYF.

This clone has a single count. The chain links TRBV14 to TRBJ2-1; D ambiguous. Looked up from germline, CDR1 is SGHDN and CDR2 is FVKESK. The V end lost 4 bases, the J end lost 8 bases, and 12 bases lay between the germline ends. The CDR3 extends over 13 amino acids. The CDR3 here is CASSLRVLDEQFF. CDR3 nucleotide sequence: TGTGCCAGCAGCCTCCGAGTTTTGGATGAGCAGTTCTTC.

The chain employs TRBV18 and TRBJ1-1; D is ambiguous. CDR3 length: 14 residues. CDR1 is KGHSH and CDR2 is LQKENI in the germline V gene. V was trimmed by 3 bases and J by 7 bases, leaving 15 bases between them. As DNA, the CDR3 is TGTGCCAGCTCACCCCCGGGATCGACCTTTGAAGCTTTCTTT. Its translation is CASSPPGSTFEAFF.

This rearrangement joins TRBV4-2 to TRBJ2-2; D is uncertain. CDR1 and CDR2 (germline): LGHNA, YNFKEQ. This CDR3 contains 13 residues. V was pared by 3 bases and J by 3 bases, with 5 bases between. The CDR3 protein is CASSQSDTGELFF. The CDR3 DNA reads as TGTGCCAGCAGCCAGTCAGACACCGGGGAGCTGTTTTTT.

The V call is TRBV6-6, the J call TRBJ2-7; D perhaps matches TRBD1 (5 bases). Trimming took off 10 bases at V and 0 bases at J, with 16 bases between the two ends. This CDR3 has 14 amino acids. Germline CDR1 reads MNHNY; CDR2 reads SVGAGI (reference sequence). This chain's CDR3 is CAILGAAPSYEQYF. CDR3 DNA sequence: TGTGCCATCCTTGGGGCAGCCCCCTCCTACGAGCAGTACTTC.

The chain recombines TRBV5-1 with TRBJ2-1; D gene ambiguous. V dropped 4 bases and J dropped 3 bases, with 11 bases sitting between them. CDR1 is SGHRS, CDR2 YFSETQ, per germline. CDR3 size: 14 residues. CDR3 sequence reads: CASSGWAGYNEQFF. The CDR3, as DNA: TGCGCCAGCAGCGGGTGGGCAGGCTACAATGAGCAGTTCTTC.